Following are 21 T cell receptor beta chains from one sample sequenced in a study of T cells in Graves' hyperthyroidism and ophthalmopathy. There were TCR beta CDR3 regions amplified from RNA transcripts. TCR CDR3 underwent first-round RT-PCR with the HTBI primer set. MiXCR, run by TCRdb on the multiplex PCR reads, gives a single entry per CDR3 protein. This sample has about half a million distinct CDR3 sequences, with less than 20% found just once. What was sequenced was blood. These receptors all come from a man between 35 and 55 years old with Graves' ophthalmopathy.

V usage is TRBV20-1 and J usage is TRBJ2-3; 8 bases fit TRBD2. The V gene's germline CDR1 is DFQATT and CDR2 SNEGSKA (reference sequence). This CDR3 contains 15 residues. V trimming: 3 bases; J trimming: 1 base; junction bases outside the gene matches: 6. Here the CDR3 DNA reads TGCAGTGCTAGTCGGTCTAGCGGGCGCACAGATACGCAGTATTTT. It codes for CSASRSSGRTDTQYF.

The chain has TRBV6-5 and TRBJ2-1; D not certain. The V end lost 4 bases, the J end lost 8 bases, and 15 bases lay between the germline ends. The CDR3 has 14 residues. CDR1 MNHEY and CDR2 SVGAGI come from the germline V gene. The DNA for the CDR3 is TGTGCCAGCAGTTCATGGTTCGTTAAAGATGAGCAGTTCTTC. Translating it yields CASSSWFVKDEQFF.

This clonotype appeared many times. The V call is TRBV7-8, the J call TRBJ1-1, with D uncertain. Germline V gives CDR1 SGHVS, CDR2 FQNEAQ. Trimming took off 6 bases at V and 0 bases at J, with 11 bases between the two ends. This CDR3 region has 14 residues. The CDR3 sequence: CASSLAGMNTEAFF. For the CDR3, the DNA is TGTGCCAGCAGTTTGGCAGGCATGAACACTGAAGCTTTCTTT.

This clonotype came up many times. The gene calls are TRBV28 and TRBJ2-5; a weak D match, TRBD1 (6 bases). CDR1 and CDR2 (germline): MDHEN, SYDVKM. Trimming shortened V by 2 bases and J by 5 bases, and 15 bases separated the two germline ends. CDR3 length: 15 amino acids. The CDR3 sequence: CASSLGQGFWETQYF. The CDR3 nucleotides are TGTGCCAGCAGTTTAGGCCAGGGGTTTTGGGAGACCCAGTACTTC.

In its sample, this clonotype was seen a few times. In nucleotides, the CDR3 is TGCAGTGCTCCAAGGAACACTGAAGCTTTCTTT. This codes for CSAPRNTEAFF. This chain uses TRBV20-1 with TRBJ1-1; D unclear. Germline V gene sequence: CDR1 DFQATT, CDR2 SNEGSKA (reference sequence). The V end lost 5 bases, the J end lost 1 base, and 5 bases lay between the germline ends. The CDR3 consists of 11 residues.

The rearrangement links TRBV15 to TRBJ2-5, with D perhaps being TRBD1 or TRBD2 (5 bases each). CDR1 is LNHNV and CDR2 is YYDKDF in the germline V gene (reference sequence). This CDR3 has 13 amino acids. With 7 bases removed from V and 2 bases from J, the gap between germline ends came to 11 bases. As DNA, the CDR3 is TGTGCCACCAAGAGGGGTGGGCAAGAGACCCAGTACTTC. This sequence encodes CATKRGGQETQYF.

This clonotype was counted ten times or more. The rearrangement joins TRBV10-3 to TRBJ1-4, with 9 bases fitting TRBD1. Germline V gene data show CDR1 as ENHRY and CDR2 as SYGVKD. J was trimmed by 8 bases and V by 6 bases; bases with no gene match: 4. The CDR3 sequence is 13 residues long. Here the CDR3 reads CAIRQGADEKLFF. The DNA of the CDR3 is TGTGCCATCAGACAGGGGGCGGACGAAAAACTGTTTTTT.

There are a few counts of this clonotype. V usage is TRBV30 and J usage is TRBJ2-7, with 9 bases fitting TRBD1. Germline trimming cut 7 bases from V and 6 bases from J; bases unmatched to any gene: 7. This CDR3 has 12 amino acids. The germline gives CDR1 GTSNPN, CDR2 SVGIG (reference sequence). The CDR3 spells CALGQGWGEQYF. The CDR3 DNA follows: TGTGCCTTGGGACAGGGTTGGGGCGAGCAGTACTTC.

Only a few counts were recorded for this clonotype. One end of the junction is discordant with germline, which a read error may explain. This chain joins TRBV6-8 and TRBJ1-5, with D possibly TRBD1 on 5 matching bases. CDR1 is MNHGY and CDR2 is SAAAGT in the germline V gene. The CDR3 has 15 residues. The CDR3 sequence: CVSSRTSPKVQPQHF. CDR3 in DNA: TGTGTCAGCTCACGGACAAGCCCTAAGGTCCAGCCCCAGCATTTT.

This clonotype has only a few counts. The CDR3 end shows no conserved phenylalanine or tryptophan, and so a read error is likely. The chain couples TRBV4-3 to TRBJ1-2, with D perhaps TRBD1 (5 bases). CDR3 length equals 15 residues. Trimming took off 3 bases at V and 2 bases at J, with 13 bases between the two ends. Per germline, CDR1 LGHNA and CDR2 YSLEER. This CDR3 is CASSHSVGDNYGYTL. CDR3 nucleotides: TGCGCCAGCAGCCACAGTGTAGGGGACAACTATGGCTACACCCTC.

Here the CDR3 DNA reads TGTGCCTGGACTGGACCGTCCGGGGCCAACGTCCTGACTTTC. This codes for CAWTGPSGANVLTF. The V call is TRBV30, the J call TRBJ2-6; D remains ambiguous. CDR1 and CDR2 from the germline V gene are GTSNPN and SVGIG (reference sequence). This CDR3 spans 14 amino acids. V was pared by 4 bases and J by 4 bases, with 11 bases between.

This clonotype came up many times. The gene calls are TRBV18 and TRBJ1-1, with no clear D. CDR3 length: 11 residues. The germline V and J ends were trimmed by 3 bases and 6 bases, with 5 bases remaining between them. From germline, CDR1 is KGHSH and CDR2 LQKENI. The CDR3 region is CASSPAPEAFF. CDR3 in DNA: TGTGCCAGCTCACCTGCCCCTGAAGCTTTCTTT.

This clonotype was recorded a few times. The chain combines TRBV24-1 with TRBJ1-5; the D is unclear. Germline values: CDR1 KGHDR, CDR2 SFDVKD. The germline V and J ends were trimmed by 4 bases and 2 bases, with 8 bases remaining between them. The CDR3 spans 14 residues. The CDR3 bases are TGTGCCACCAGTGACCATCTGGGCAATCAGCCCCAGCATTTT. As protein: CATSDHLGNQPQHF.

This clonotype came up many times. The chain has TRBV7-6 and TRBJ2-7; 9 bases map to TRBD1. Germline V gene lookup returns CDR1 SGHVS and CDR2 FNYEAQ. This CDR3 spans 15 amino acids. V was pared by 5 bases and J by 0 bases, with 5 bases of the junction left unmatched. Here the CDR3 reads CASSQGQGSSYEQYF. The CDR3 nucleotides are TGTGCCAGCAGCCAAGGACAGGGGAGCTCCTACGAGCAGTACTTC. Supplemented by reference TRBV7-6 and TRBJ2-7, the full variable domain reads GAGVSQSPRYKVTKRGQDVALRCDPISGHVSLYWYRQALGQGPEFLTYFNYEAQQDKSGLPNDRFSAERPEGSISTLTIQRTEQRDSAMYRCASSQGQGSSYEQYFGPGTRLTVT.

The gene calls are TRBV6-1 and TRBJ2-3; 10 bases map to TRBD1. Per germline, CDR1 MNHNS and CDR2 SASEGT. The CDR3 runs to 16 residues. J gave up 0 bases and V 7 bases, and 7 bases lay outside the gene matches. In nucleotides, the CDR3 is TGTGCCAGCACCCCGGGACAGGGGAGGAGCACAGATACGCAGTATTTT. As protein: CASTPGQGRSTDTQYF.

This clonotype appeared a few times. The rearrangement uses TRBV7-2 and TRBJ2-1; 10 positions match TRBD2. After removal of 0 bases from V and 5 bases from J, the junction contained 7 bases not matched to a gene. Per the germline V gene, CDR1 is SGHTA and CDR2 is FQGNSA. The CDR3 extends over 17 amino acids. In DNA, the CDR3 is TGTGCCAGCAGCTTAGCTCTTGAAGCGGGAGGGAACAATGAGCAGTTCTTC. Its translation is CASSLALEAGGNNEQFF.

This clonotype occurred a few times. The chain employs TRBV27 and TRBJ2-2; the D is unclear. Trimming removed 6 bases from V and 6 bases from J, with 11 bases in between. CDR3 length: 13 residues. Germline V CDR1 and CDR2: MNHEY, SMNVEV (reference sequence). Here the CDR3 reads CASRPRIPGELFF. The CDR3 DNA reads as TGTGCCAGCAGGCCGAGGATCCCCGGGGAGCTGTTTTTT.

The chain combines TRBV13 with TRBJ2-7, with TRBD1 identical over 8 bases. The CDR3 contains 15 residues. The V segment lost 3 bases and the J segment 3 bases; nucleotides outside the gene matches: 7. The germline V gene encodes CDR1 PRHDT and CDR2 FYEKMQ (reference sequence). The CDR3 coding sequence is TGTGCCAGCAGCTTCGACAGGGGTTATTTCTACGAGCAGTACTTC. Translation gives CASSFDRGYFYEQYF.

At least ten counts were recorded for this clonotype. The chain links TRBV6-2 or TRBV6-3 to TRBJ1-1; perhaps TRBD1 as D (5 bases). The V end lost 0 bases, the J end lost 6 bases, and 11 bases lay between the germline ends. Germline-derived CDR1 and CDR2 are MNHEY and SVGEGT. The CDR3 sequence is 14 residues long. CDR3 DNA: TGTGCCAGCAGTTACTCGACAGACCCGGCTGAAGCTTTCTTT. It codes for CASSYSTDPAEAFF.

This chain connects TRBV11-2 to TRBJ2-5, with 8 nucleotides matching TRBD2. Trimming took 5 bases from V and 5 from J; bases not matched to a gene: 10. Looked up from germline, CDR1 is SGHAT and CDR2 is FQNNGV. The length of the CDR3 is 15 residues. The CDR3 spells CASSRESGGMETQYF. DNA for the CDR3: TGTGCCAGCAGCCGTGAGAGCGGGGGAATGGAGACCCAGTACTTC.

The table lists this clonotype with many counts. This chain joins TRBV7-2 and TRBJ2-1; 13 nucleotides agree with TRBD2. CDR1 and CDR2 (germline): SGHTA, FQGNSA. The CDR3 sequence is 18 residues long. V lost 2 bases to trimming and J lost 6 bases; unmatched junction nucleotides: 10. In nucleotides, the CDR3 is TGTGCCAGCAGCTTAAAGGGGACTAGCGGGATCCCTCGCAATGAGCAGTTCTTC. Encoded protein: CASSLKGTSGIPRNEQFF.